This T cell receptor beta chain stems from a study of blood T cell repertoires in COVID-19. Study context: Donors in the United States, Italy and Spain gave samples during acute or convalescent COVID-19. T cells, B-cell-depleted T cells, or PBMCs provided the cDNA or gDNA that served as material.

Here immunoSEQ multiplex PCR was the method, and the copy in TCRdb shows in-frame clones only, minus some. The sample records 260,000 or so clones, roughly 86% being singletons. Trimming removed 5 bases at V and 3 bases at J, with 4 bases between. This CDR3 is 12 amino acids long. Germline V CDR1 and CDR2: SGHNT, YENEEA. Notes on this clone: The sample contains more than one DNA sequence encoding this CDR3.

The chain uses TRBV11-3 and TRBJ2-2; no definite D call. This receptor was taken from a woman in her thirties with acute COVID-19. Material for sequencing was PBMCs or T cells enriched from blood (not recorded which). The CDR3 is CASSPYTGELFF. CDR3 bases: TGTGCCAGCAGCCCATACACCGGGGAGCTGTTTTTT.